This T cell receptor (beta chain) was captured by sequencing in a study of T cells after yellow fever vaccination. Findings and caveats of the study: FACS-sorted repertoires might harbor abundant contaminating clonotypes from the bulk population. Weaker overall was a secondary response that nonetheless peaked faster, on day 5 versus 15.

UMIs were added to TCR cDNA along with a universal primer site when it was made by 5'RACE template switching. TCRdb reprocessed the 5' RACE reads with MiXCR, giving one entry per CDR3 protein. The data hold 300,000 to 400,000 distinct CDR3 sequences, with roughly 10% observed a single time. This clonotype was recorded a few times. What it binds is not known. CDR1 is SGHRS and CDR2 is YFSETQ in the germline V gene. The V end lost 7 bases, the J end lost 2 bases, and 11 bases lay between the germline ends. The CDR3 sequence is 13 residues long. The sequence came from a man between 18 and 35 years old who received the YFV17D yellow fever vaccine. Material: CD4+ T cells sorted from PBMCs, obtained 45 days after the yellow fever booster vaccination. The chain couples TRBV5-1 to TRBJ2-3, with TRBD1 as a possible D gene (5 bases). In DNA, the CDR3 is TGCGCCAGCCGTACAGGTGTCACAGATACGCAGTATTTT. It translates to CASRTGVTDTQYF.